These 31 T cell receptor beta chains came from one sample sequenced in a study of T cell therapy after organ transplantation. These receptors have no identified antigens. Repertoires were generated with immunoSEQ multiplex PCR, while TCRdb's copy carries only in-frame clones and drops some. The profile covers about 48,000 clones, with 94% appearing a single time and over 2.5% taken by the ten largest. The source material was CD8+ T cells from blood, sampled before autologous CMV-specific T cell therapy. The receptors derive from a human patient who had received a solid organ transplant and had CMV disease.

The chain carries TRBV7-2 and TRBJ2-3; 7 bases map to TRBD2. Unmatched junction bases numbered 9, after V lost 0 bases and J lost 6 bases. Looked up from germline, CDR1 is SGHTA and CDR2 is FQGNSA. The CDR3 runs to 16 residues. The CDR3 spells CASSLAISLASDTQYF. The DNA of the CDR3 is TGTGCCAGCAGCTTAGCCATTTCACTAGCGTCGGATACGCAGTATTTT.

The chain recombines TRBV15 with TRBJ2-3; D might be TRBD1 (5 bases). V was pared by 4 bases and J by 0 bases, with 8 bases between. The CDR3 runs 14 residues. Germline V lookup: CDR1 LNHNV, CDR2 YYDKDF (reference sequence). The CDR3 spells CATSKTDSTDTQYF. CDR3 in DNA: TGTGCCACCAGCAAGACAGATAGCACAGATACGCAGTATTTT.

The V and J genes are TRBV10-1 and TRBJ2-1, with 9 bases that match TRBD1. The CDR3 length is 16 residues. CDR1 WNHNN and CDR2 SYGVQD come from the germline V gene (reference sequence). V was pared by 0 bases and J by 10 bases, with 10 bases of the junction left unmatched. The CDR3 bases are TGCGCCAGCAGTGAGTCGGGACAGGGTACCCTTAGGGAGCAGTTCTTC. This codes for CASSESGQGTLREQFF.

This chain joins TRBV5-4 and TRBJ1-4, with D perhaps matching TRBD1 (6 bases). This CDR3 contains 15 residues. The V gene's germline CDR1 is SGHNT and CDR2 YYREEE (reference sequence). The V and J ends lost 4 bases and 8 bases respectively, with 18 bases between them. The CDR3 here is CASSMGHRGYEKLFF. DNA of the CDR3: TGTGCCAGCAGCATGGGACACCGAGGGTACGAAAAACTGTTTTTT.

The genes are TRBV27 and TRBJ2-3, with 13 bases identical to TRBD2. Germline V gene data show CDR1 as MNHEY and CDR2 as SMNVEV (reference sequence). With V trimmed by 2 bases and J by 3 bases, 2 bases remained unmatched. This CDR3 is 16 amino acids long. The CDR3 region has the DNA TGTGCCAGCAGTTTAGCGACTAGCGGGGGGACAGATACGCAGTATTTT. Protein product: CASSLATSGGTDTQYF.

The rearrangement links TRBV19 to TRBJ1-2; 8 bases line up with TRBD1. V lost 5 bases and J lost 14; bases outside the gene matches: 7. CDR3 size: 11 residues. Germline CDR1 LNHDA, CDR2 SQIVND (reference sequence). The DNA of the CDR3 is TGTGCCAGTAGTTTGGGACAGGCAGAGACCTTC. Translated: CASSLGQAETF.

The chain uses TRBV27 and TRBJ1-2, with D perhaps matching TRBD1 (6 bases). The germline V gene encodes CDR1 MNHEY and CDR2 SMNVEV (reference sequence). Trimming stripped 3 bases from V and 8 bases from J, with 13 bases between. CDR3 length: 13 residues. CDR3 region: CASSFLSGDGYTF. The CDR3 nucleotides read TGTGCCAGCAGTTTTCTTTCAGGGGACGGCTACACCTTC.

The chain is built from TRBV9 and TRBJ2-5; 8 nucleotides agree with TRBD1. The CDR3 consists of 17 residues. Germline V lookup: CDR1 SGDLS, CDR2 YYNGEE. V was clipped by 3 bases and J by 0 bases; unmatched bases: 10. The CDR3 spells CASSASGTGGNQETQYF. Here the CDR3 DNA reads TGTGCCAGCAGCGCGAGCGGTACAGGGGGGAACCAAGAGACCCAGTACTTC.

This clone was counted once. The chain couples TRBV2 to TRBJ2-5, with D possibly matching TRBD2 (5 bases). Trimming removed 0 bases from V and 2 bases from J, with 13 bases in between. The CDR3 has 16 residues. Per germline, CDR1 SNHLY and CDR2 FYNNEI. CDR3 nucleotides: TGTGCCAGCAGTGAAGCCAGAAGGGAGATACAAGAGACCCAGTACTTC. Translating gives CASSEARREIQETQYF.

J is TRBJ2-1 and V is TRBV6-5; a possible D gene is TRBD2 (6 bases). Germline-derived CDR1 and CDR2 are MNHEY and SVGAGI. This CDR3 comprises 15 residues. V lost 4 bases and J lost 0, with 10 bases in between. CDR3 sequence: CASSSGVSSYNEQFF. The CDR3 region has the DNA TGTGCCAGCAGTTCGGGAGTAAGCTCCTACAATGAGCAGTTCTTC.

This clone was observed a few times. Other nucleotide sequences from this sample produce the same CDR3. V usage is TRBV6-6 and J usage is TRBJ2-7; D unclear. Germline CDR1 reads MNHNY; CDR2 reads SVGAGI (reference sequence). The CDR3 is made up of 14 amino acids. Deletions cut 2 bases from V and 1 base from J, with 9 bases between. The CDR3 protein is CASSYGLASYEQYF. CDR3 bases: TGTGCCAGCAGTTACGGCCTGGCTTCCTACGAGCAGTACTTC.

The sample holds one count of this clone. The chain is built from TRBV19 and TRBJ2-2; maybe TRBD2 (5 bases). The germline V gene has CDR1 LNHDA and CDR2 SQIVND (reference sequence). V was trimmed by 0 bases and J by 1 base, leaving 15 bases between them. This CDR3 contains 18 residues. Here the CDR3 DNA reads TGTGCCAGTAGTATAGATCGGGAAGGGCAGATGAACACCGGGGAGCTGTTTTTT. The encoded protein is CASSIDREGQMNTGELFF.

The chain links TRBV7-2 to TRBJ1-1, with no clear D. The germline CDR1 and CDR2 sequences are SGHTA and FQGNSA. The CDR3 has 11 amino acids. V lost 6 bases and J lost 3, with 5 bases in between. The CDR3 region has the DNA TGTGCCAGCAGGGCGTACACTGAAGCTTTCTTT. It is translated as CASRAYTEAFF.

The sample holds a few counts of this clone. The chain combines TRBV6-4 with TRBJ1-2; 7 bases fit TRBD1. V lost 4 bases, J lost 6 bases, and 5 bases stayed unmatched. The CDR3 runs to 13 residues. From germline, CDR1 is MRHNA and CDR2 SNTAGT. The CDR3 DNA follows: TGTGCCAGCAGTGGAACAGGGACAGATGGCTACACCTTC. Translating gives CASSGTGTDGYTF.

V usage is TRBV9 and J usage is TRBJ1-6, with TRBD1 matching over 9 bases. The CDR3 covers 16 residues. V was clipped by 3 bases and J by 10 bases; unmatched bases: 11. The germline gives CDR1 SGDLS, CDR2 YYNGEE. CDR3 loop: CASSASGTGYGSPLHF. DNA for the CDR3: TGTGCCAGCAGCGCCTCCGGGACAGGGTATGGGTCACCCCTCCACTTT.

The J gene is TRBJ2-1, the V gene TRBV12-5, with D tentatively TRBD1 (5 bases). The V and J ends lost 0 bases and 8 bases respectively, with 17 bases between them. The CDR3 contains 16 residues. CDR1 and CDR2 from the germline V gene are LGHNT and FRNRAP. CDR3 nucleotides: TGTGCTAGTGGTTTGGTTGGGGCCGGGTCAATCGATGAGCAGTTCTTC. This encodes CASGLVGAGSIDEQFF.

The genes are TRBV7-9 and TRBJ1-3; unclear D gene. Trimming cost V 11 bases and J 0 bases, with 11 bases left between them. The V gene's germline CDR1 is SEHNR and CDR2 FQNEAQ (reference sequence). The CDR3 spans 13 residues. CDR3 coding DNA: TGTGCCGTTGAGGTGGTCTCTGGAAACACCATATATTTT. Protein: CAVEVVSGNTIYF.

V gene TRBV11-2 combines with J gene TRBJ1-1; the D gene is possibly TRBD1 (6 bases). The germline V and J ends were trimmed by 2 bases and 1 base, with 17 bases remaining between them. In germline, CDR1 is SGHAT, CDR2 FQNNGV. The CDR3 runs 17 residues. The CDR3 reads CASSLWVRLGANTEAFF. The CDR3 DNA follows: TGTGCCAGCAGCTTATGGGTCAGGTTGGGGGCGAACACTGAAGCTTTCTTT. The full variable domain, rest sourced from reference TRBV11-2 and TRBJ1-1, is EAGVAQSPRYKIIEKRQSVAFWCNPISGHATLYWYQQILGQGPKLLIQFQNNGVVDDSQLPKDRFSAERLKGVDSTLKIQPAKLEDSAVYLCASSLWVRLGANTEAFFGQGTRLTVV.

The chain is built from TRBV5-6 and TRBJ2-5; a possible D gene is TRBD2 (5 bases). From germline, CDR1 is SGHDT and CDR2 YYEEEE. Trimming removed 7 bases from V and 5 bases from J, with 15 bases in between. The length of the CDR3 is 13 residues. CDR3 sequence reads: CASDRGKWETQYF. CDR3 in DNA: TGTGCCAGCGATCGAGGGAAGTGGGAGACCCAGTACTTC.

CDR3 residues: CATSPSLSGVVAYEQYF. Written as DNA, the CDR3 is TGTGCCACCAGCCCTAGTCTCAGCGGGGTGGTAGCGTACGAGCAGTACTTC. The chain combines TRBV15 with TRBJ2-7; TRBD2 matches 7 bases. The length of the CDR3 is 17 residues. CDR1 and CDR2 (germline): LNHNV, YYDKDF (reference sequence). Losses at the gene ends were 5 bases for V and 4 bases for J; bases not matched to a gene: 17.

On this clone: Mismatch with germline at one junction end may stem from a read error. This chain links TRBV11-2 with TRBJ2-3; tentatively, D is TRBD1 (5 bases). CDR3 length: 14 amino acids. CDR1 is SGHAT and CDR2 is FQNNGV in the germline V gene. The CDR3 region has the DNA TGTGCCAGCGGCTTAGTAGGGGGCACAGATACGCAGTATTTT. The encoded protein is CASGLVGGTDTQYF.

The rearrangement joins TRBV6-1 to TRBJ2-7; the D gene is possibly TRBD1 (5 bases). Per the germline V gene, CDR1 is MNHNS and CDR2 is SASEGT. This CDR3 region has 17 residues. V lost 4 bases, J lost 0 bases, and 19 bases lay in between. CDR3 region: CASSASGFGWGSYEQYF. CDR3 sequence (DNA): TGTGCCAGCAGTGCCTCAGGGTTTGGGTGGGGCTCCTACGAGCAGTACTTC.

This clone appeared once. The chain combines TRBV10-2 with TRBJ2-2, with D possibly being TRBD2 (6 bases). Germline V gene data show CDR1 as WSHSY and CDR2 as SAAADI. The CDR3 has 16 residues. V was clipped by 0 bases and J by 1 base, with 9 bases between them. CDR3 nucleotides: TGCGCCAGCAGTGAGTCTGGGACTCTGAACACCGGGGAGCTGTTTTTT. Its translation: CASSESGTLNTGELFF.

V is TRBV19 and J is TRBJ2-1; 13 positions agree with TRBD2. Trimming cost V 3 bases and J 4 bases; bases outside gene matches: 0. The germline CDR1 and CDR2 sequences are LNHDA and SQIVND (reference sequence). This CDR3 comprises 15 residues. The CDR3 sequence is CASSMTSGRYNEQFF. The DNA of the CDR3 is TGTGCCAGTAGTATGACTAGCGGGAGGTACAATGAGCAGTTCTTC.

The V gene is TRBV6-5, the J gene TRBJ2-2; TRBD1 matches at 8 bases. The V and J ends lost 5 bases and 5 bases, in that order; junction bases with no gene match: 7. The CDR3 spans 15 residues. Per germline, CDR1 MNHEY and CDR2 SVGAGI. CDR3: CASSPGQGDTGELFF. CDR3 nucleotide sequence: TGTGCCAGCAGTCCCGGACAGGGTGATACCGGGGAGCTGTTTTTT.

V gene TRBV2 combines with J gene TRBJ1-1, with D perhaps matching TRBD1 (5 bases). The CDR3 loop spans 11 amino acids. Trimming removed 11 bases from V and 1 base from J, with 8 bases in between. Germline CDR1 is SNHLY and CDR2 is FYNNEI. CDR3 DNA: TGTGCCGCCAGGGAGAACACTGAAGCTTTCTTT. This sequence encodes CAARENTEAFF.

The CDR3, as DNA: TGTGCCAGCAGCCTACAACCGGGACTAGCGGGGGAACAAGAGACCCAGTACTTC. It translates to CASSLQPGLAGEQETQYF. The chain recombines TRBV7-3 with TRBJ2-5; 14 bases map to TRBD2. The CDR3 spans 18 residues. V was pared by 5 bases and J by 2 bases, with 10 bases of the junction left unmatched. CDR1 and CDR2 (germline): SGHTA, FQGTGA.

The V and J genes are TRBV2 and TRBJ2-5, with D possibly being TRBD1 (5 bases). CDR3 length equals 14 residues. The germline V gene has CDR1 SNHLY and CDR2 FYNNEI. Trimming took 8 bases from V and 5 from J, leaving 18 bases between them. The DNA of the CDR3 is TGTGCCAGCGACAGCGTCCCTGGGCGCGAGACCCAGTACTTC. This sequence encodes CASDSVPGRETQYF.

Only one count was recorded for this clone. The chain couples TRBV29-1 to TRBJ1-4, with D unclear. V lost 5 bases and J lost 4, with 14 bases in between. In germline, CDR1 is SQVTM, CDR2 ANQGSEA. The CDR3 loop spans 14 amino acids. The CDR3 reads CSVLTTDFNEKLFF. The CDR3 DNA sequence: TGCAGCGTTCTAACGACGGACTTTAATGAAAAACTGTTTTTT.

The J gene is TRBJ2-3, the V gene TRBV10-2; TRBD2 matches 8 bases. The trim removed 4 bases at V and 3 bases at J, leaving 12 bases unmatched. The CDR3 contains 17 residues. From germline, CDR1 is WSHSY and CDR2 SAAADI. CDR3 in DNA: TGCGCCAGCAGTGTCCCGATGCATAGCGGGACAACAGATACGCAGTATTTT. Its protein product is CASSVPMHSGTTDTQYF.

Only one count was recorded for this clone. The chain carries TRBV2 and TRBJ1-3, with unresolved D. V lost 3 bases, J lost 1 base, and 16 bases lay in between. Germline loops: CDR1 SNHLY, CDR2 FYNNEI. The CDR3 sequence is 17 residues long. The CDR3 loop is CASSDLRAALSGNTIYF. The CDR3 DNA follows: TGTGCCAGCAGTGATCTCAGAGCGGCCCTTTCTGGAAACACCATATATTTT. Using reference TRBV2 and TRBJ1-3 for the parts outside the CDR3, the full variable domain is EPEVTQTPSHQVTQMGQEVILRCVPISNHLYFYWYRQILGQKVEFLVSFYNNEISEKSEIFDDQFSVERPDGSNFTLKIRSTKLEDSAMYFCASSDLRAALSGNTIYFGEGSWLTVV.